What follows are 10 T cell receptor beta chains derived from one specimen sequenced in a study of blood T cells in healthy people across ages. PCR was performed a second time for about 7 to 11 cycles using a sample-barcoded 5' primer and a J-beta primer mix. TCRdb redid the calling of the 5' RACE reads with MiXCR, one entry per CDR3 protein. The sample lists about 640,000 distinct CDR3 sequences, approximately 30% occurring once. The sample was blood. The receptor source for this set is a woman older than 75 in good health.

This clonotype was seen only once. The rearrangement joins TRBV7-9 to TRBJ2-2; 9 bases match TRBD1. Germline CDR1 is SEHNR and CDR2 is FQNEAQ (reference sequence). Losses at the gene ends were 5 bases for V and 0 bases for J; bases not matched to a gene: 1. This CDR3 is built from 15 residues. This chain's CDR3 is CASSTGGANTGELFF. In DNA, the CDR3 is TGTGCCAGCAGCACAGGGGGCGCGAACACCGGGGAGCTGTTTTTT.

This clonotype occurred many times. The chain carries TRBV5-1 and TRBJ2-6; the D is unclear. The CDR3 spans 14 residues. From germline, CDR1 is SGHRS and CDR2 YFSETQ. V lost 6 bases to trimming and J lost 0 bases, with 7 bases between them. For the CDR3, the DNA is TGCGCCAGCAACCCGGTCTCTGGGGCCAACGTCCTGACTTTC. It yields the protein CASNPVSGANVLTF.

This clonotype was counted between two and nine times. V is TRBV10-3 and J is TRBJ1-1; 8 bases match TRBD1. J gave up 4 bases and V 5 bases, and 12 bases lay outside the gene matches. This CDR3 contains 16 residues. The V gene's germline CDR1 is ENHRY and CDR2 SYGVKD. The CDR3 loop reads CAISPFGAGGSTEAFF. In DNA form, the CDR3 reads TGTGCCATCAGTCCCTTTGGGGCAGGGGGCTCCACTGAAGCTTTCTTT.

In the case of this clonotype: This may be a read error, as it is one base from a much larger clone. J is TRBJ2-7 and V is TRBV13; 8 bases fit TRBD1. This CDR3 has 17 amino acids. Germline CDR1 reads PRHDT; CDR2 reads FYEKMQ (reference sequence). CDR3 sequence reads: CASSLGPSGQASYEQHF. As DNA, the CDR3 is TGTGCCAGCAGCTTAGGCCCGTCGGGACAGGCGTCCTACGAGCAGCACTTC.

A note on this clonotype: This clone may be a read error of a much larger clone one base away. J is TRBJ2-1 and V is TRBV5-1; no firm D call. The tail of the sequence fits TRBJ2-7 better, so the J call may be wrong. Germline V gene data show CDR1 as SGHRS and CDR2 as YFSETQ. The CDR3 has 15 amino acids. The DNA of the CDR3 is TGCGCCACCAGAACAGAGGCGAGCTCCTACAATGAGCAGTACTTC. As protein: CATRTEASSYNEQYF.

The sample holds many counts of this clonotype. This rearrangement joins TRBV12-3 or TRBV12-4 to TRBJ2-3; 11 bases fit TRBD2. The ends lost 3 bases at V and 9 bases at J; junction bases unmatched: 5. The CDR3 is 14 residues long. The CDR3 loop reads CASSLTSGDVTQYF. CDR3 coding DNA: TGTGCCAGCAGTTTGACTAGCGGGGACGTCACGCAGTATTTT.

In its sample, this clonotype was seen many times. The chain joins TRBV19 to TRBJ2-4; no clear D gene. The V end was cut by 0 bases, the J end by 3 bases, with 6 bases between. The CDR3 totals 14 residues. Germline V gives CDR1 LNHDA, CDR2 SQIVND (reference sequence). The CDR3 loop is CASSIDLGKNIQYF. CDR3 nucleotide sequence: TGTGCCAGTAGTATAGATCTGGGCAAAAACATTCAGTACTTC.

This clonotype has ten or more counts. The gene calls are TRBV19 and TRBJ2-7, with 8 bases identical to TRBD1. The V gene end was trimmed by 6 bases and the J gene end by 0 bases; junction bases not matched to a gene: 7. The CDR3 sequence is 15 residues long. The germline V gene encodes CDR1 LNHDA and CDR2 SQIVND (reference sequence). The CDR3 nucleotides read TGTGCCAGTAGACTCGGGACAGGTCGCTCCTACGAGCAGTACTTC. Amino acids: CASRLGTGRSYEQYF.

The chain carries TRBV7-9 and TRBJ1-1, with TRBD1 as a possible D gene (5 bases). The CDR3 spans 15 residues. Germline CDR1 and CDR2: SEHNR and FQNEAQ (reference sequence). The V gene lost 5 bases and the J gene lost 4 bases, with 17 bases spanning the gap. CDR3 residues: CASSRETDGGTEAFF. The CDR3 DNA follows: TGTGCCAGCAGCAGAGAGACAGACGGTGGCACTGAAGCTTTCTTT.

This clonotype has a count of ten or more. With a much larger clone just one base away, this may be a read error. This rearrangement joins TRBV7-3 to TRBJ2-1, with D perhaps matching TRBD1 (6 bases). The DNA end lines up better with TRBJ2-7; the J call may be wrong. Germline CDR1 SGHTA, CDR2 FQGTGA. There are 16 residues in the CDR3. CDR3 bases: TGTGCCAGCAGCTTAACGCCTTGGGGGCCCTACAATGAGCAGTACTTC. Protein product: CASSLTPWGPYNEQYF.